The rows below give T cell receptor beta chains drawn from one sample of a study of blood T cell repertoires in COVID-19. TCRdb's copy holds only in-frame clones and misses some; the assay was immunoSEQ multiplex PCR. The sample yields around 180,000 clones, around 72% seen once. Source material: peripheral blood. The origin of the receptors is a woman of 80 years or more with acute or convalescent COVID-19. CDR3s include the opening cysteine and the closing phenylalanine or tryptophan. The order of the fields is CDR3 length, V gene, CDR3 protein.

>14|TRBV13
CASSDGTGAQPQHF
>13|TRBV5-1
CASSPQGKETQYF
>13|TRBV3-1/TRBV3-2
CASSQAQGSGYTF
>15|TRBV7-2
CASSQHQGARTEAFF
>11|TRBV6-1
CASSESREAFF
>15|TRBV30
CAWGGWRGAAETQYF
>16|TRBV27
CASSSLGGTGSYEQYF
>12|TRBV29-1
CSVGTGDQPQHF
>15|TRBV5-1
CASSFAASSTGELFF
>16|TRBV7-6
CASSLEWDNGANVLTF
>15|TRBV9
CASSVAGGPRDTQYF
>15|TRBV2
CASSVQPDGSYEQYF
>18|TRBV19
CASSIAPALAGGIYEQYF
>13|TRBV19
CASSTSYNYEQYF
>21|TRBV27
CASSFSGLLAGVRSSYNEQFF
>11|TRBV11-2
CASSLGAGGYF
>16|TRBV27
CASSLGGGLINDEQFF
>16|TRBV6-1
CASSGRTGQGSYEQYF
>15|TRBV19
CASSIDHGLNTEAFF
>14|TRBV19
CASSVSGNRGRRTF
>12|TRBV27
CASSFPRGTQYF
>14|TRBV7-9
CASSPLGVYNEQFF
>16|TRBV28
CASSSHGTGNTGELFF
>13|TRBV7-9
CASSSSGSTEAFF
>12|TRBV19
CASSLQGYGYTF
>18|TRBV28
CASSTPPPLAGNTDTQYF
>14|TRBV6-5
CASTPPGGYNEQFF
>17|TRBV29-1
CSVAQWGRTSGFYEQYF
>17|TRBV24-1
CATSDSTGTRPYNEQFF
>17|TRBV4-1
CASSRQTSGRISYEQYF
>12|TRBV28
CASSQATYEQYF
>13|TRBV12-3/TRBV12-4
CASSFAAGYEQYF
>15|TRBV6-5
CASIMTGTLNYGYTF
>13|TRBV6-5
CASSTGTDPKLFF
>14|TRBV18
CASSPLSGSYEQYF
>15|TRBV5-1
CASSLPLAGVAEQFF
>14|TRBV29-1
CSGGQTPGHNEQFF
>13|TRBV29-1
CSVVGGRNYGYTF
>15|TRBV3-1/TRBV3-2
CASSLQGAGNTEAFF
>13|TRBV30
CAWSPTPGRKAFF
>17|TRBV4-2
CASSPVGLGTLSYEQYF
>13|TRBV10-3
CAISGALNTEAFF
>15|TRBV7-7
CASSSVAGEPGELFF
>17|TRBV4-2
CASSQDLTSGTNNEQFF
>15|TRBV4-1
CASSQAGGGNQPQHF
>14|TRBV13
CASSALESSYEQYF
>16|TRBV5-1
CASSLNTASGSDEQFF
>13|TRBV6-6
CASADRGDEKLFF
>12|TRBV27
CASGQMNTEAFF
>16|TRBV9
CASSVSWHTGNNEAFF
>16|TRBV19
CASTRVGLGSGNTIYF
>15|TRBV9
CASSVATTAGEAQYF
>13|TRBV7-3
CASSLRTSGELFF